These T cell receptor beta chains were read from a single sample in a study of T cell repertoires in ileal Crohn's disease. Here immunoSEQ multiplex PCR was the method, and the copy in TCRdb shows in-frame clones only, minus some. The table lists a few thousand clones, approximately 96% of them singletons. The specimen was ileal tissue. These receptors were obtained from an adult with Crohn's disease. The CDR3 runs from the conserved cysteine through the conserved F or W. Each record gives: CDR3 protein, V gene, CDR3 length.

CDR3 protein: CASSPTGGPVYEQYF
V gene: TRBV27
CDR3 length: 15

CDR3 protein: CASSLYGVSREGLFF
V gene: TRBV27
CDR3 length: 15

CDR3 protein: CSVAGTLTRVDTGELFF
V gene: TRBV29-1
CDR3 length: 17

CDR3 protein: CASSRPNSNQPQHF
V gene: TRBV4-1
CDR3 length: 14

CDR3 protein: CASSPRVPGLTEAFF
V gene: TRBV4-1
CDR3 length: 15

CDR3 protein: CASSSAQGLGYTF
V gene: TRBV5-4
CDR3 length: 13

CDR3 protein: CASGRRPNSYNEQFF
V gene: TRBV28
CDR3 length: 15

CDR3 protein: CASSQAGGAFSDEQFF
V gene: TRBV4-2
CDR3 length: 16

CDR3 protein: CASSPRQGREELFF
V gene: TRBV28
CDR3 length: 14

CDR3 protein: CAWSGAGATDTQYF
V gene: TRBV30
CDR3 length: 14

CDR3 protein: CAWSVGDYNLELFF
V gene: TRBV30
CDR3 length: 14

CDR3 protein: CASRKIHRDYSFYEQYF
V gene: TRBV27
CDR3 length: 17

CDR3 protein: CASSESRGKEKLFF
V gene: TRBV6-1
CDR3 length: 14

CDR3 protein: CASSRKLAGDGGEQFF
V gene: TRBV4-2
CDR3 length: 16

CDR3 protein: CASSPWTGIDEQFF
V gene: TRBV27
CDR3 length: 14

CDR3 protein: CASSQRMTTSLGSPLHF
V gene: TRBV14
CDR3 length: 17

CDR3 protein: CASSFRDTYEQYF
V gene: TRBV27
CDR3 length: 13

CDR3 protein: CASSFYINEQFF
V gene: TRBV11-2
CDR3 length: 12

CDR3 protein: CASSLASHGYTF
V gene: TRBV6-6
CDR3 length: 12

CDR3 protein: CASSPTTGVYEQYF
V gene: TRBV6-6
CDR3 length: 14

CDR3 protein: CASTQQGARVNQPQHF
V gene: TRBV19
CDR3 length: 16

CDR3 protein: CASSSSDTQYF
V gene: TRBV7-9
CDR3 length: 11

CDR3 protein: CASSVGQGNTEAFF
V gene: TRBV28
CDR3 length: 14

CDR3 protein: CASSEAAVNTGELFF
V gene: TRBV2
CDR3 length: 15